Listed below are T cell receptor beta chains from one sample, sequenced in a study of blood T cell repertoires in COVID-19. The protocol was immunoSEQ multiplex PCR, while the TCRdb copy is restricted to in-frame clones and leaves out a portion. The profile shows around 180,000 clones, roughly 81% of them singletons. Sequencing was carried out using peripheral blood. The receptors derive from a woman aged 80 or older with COVID-19, enrolled during active disease. The CDR3 runs from the conserved cysteine through the conserved F or W. Fields, in order: clone size, V gene, J gene, D gene, CDR3 protein, CDR3 DNA. D genes are given only for firm matches. Some rows have no size entry. The others give once, few or many, or a class for an expanded clone.

clone size: NA
V gene: TRBV6-2/TRBV6-3
J gene: TRBJ2-2
D gene: NA
CDR3 protein: CASSPPGTGELFF
CDR3 DNA: TGTGCCAGCAGTCCCCCCGGCACCGGGGAGCTGTTTTTT

clone size: NA
V gene: TRBV4-2
J gene: TRBJ1-2
D gene: NA
CDR3 protein: CASSQESRTANYGYTF
CDR3 DNA: TGTGCCAGCAGCCAAGAGTCCCGGACAGCTAACTATGGCTACACCTTC

clone size: NA
V gene: TRBV7-9
J gene: TRBJ2-5
D gene: NA
CDR3 protein: CASSSRTFFRSETQYF
CDR3 DNA: TGTGCCAGCAGCTCTCGGACATTCTTTCGGTCAGAGACCCAGTACTTC

clone size: NA
V gene: TRBV5-1
J gene: TRBJ1-1
D gene: TRBD1
CDR3 protein: CASSSNRGLGLNTEAFF
CDR3 DNA: TGCGCCAGCAGCTCCAACAGGGGGCTCGGGCTGAACACTGAAGCTTTCTTT

clone size: NA
V gene: TRBV19
J gene: TRBJ2-3
D gene: TRBD2
CDR3 protein: CASSSLRGGRDTDTQYF
CDR3 DNA: TGTGCCAGTAGTAGCCTGCGGGGGGGCCGCGACACAGATACGCAGTATTTT

clone size: NA
V gene: TRBV19
J gene: TRBJ2-3
D gene: TRBD2
CDR3 protein: CASSTSRGGPTDTQYF
CDR3 DNA: TGTGCCAGTAGTACCTCGCGGGGGGGCCCCACAGATACGCAGTATTTT

clone size: NA
V gene: TRBV30
J gene: TRBJ1-1
D gene: TRBD1
CDR3 protein: CAWRRDRGTEAFF
CDR3 DNA: TGTGCCTGGAGACGGGACAGGGGGACTGAAGCTTTCTTT

clone size: NA
V gene: TRBV2
J gene: TRBJ2-3
D gene: TRBD2
CDR3 protein: CASSGGVAGTDTQYF
CDR3 DNA: TGTGCCAGCAGTGGAGGGGTAGCGGGAACCGATACGCAGTATTTT

clone size: NA
V gene: TRBV18
J gene: TRBJ2-7
D gene: NA
CDR3 protein: CASSPGTNRDEQYF
CDR3 DNA: TGTGCCAGCTCACCTGGCACTAATCGCGACGAGCAGTACTTC

clone size: NA
V gene: TRBV24-1
J gene: TRBJ2-7
D gene: TRBD1
CDR3 protein: CATSDSTGVLYF
CDR3 DNA: TGTGCCACCAGTGATTCTACAGGGGTATTATACTTC

clone size: once
V gene: TRBV9
J gene: TRBJ2-7
D gene: TRBD1
CDR3 protein: CASSVGTGKQYF
CDR3 DNA: TGTGCCAGCAGCGTAGGGACAGGGAAGCAGTACTTC

clone size: NA
V gene: TRBV4-1
J gene: TRBJ2-7
D gene: TRBD1
CDR3 protein: CASSPGQGRYEQYF
CDR3 DNA: TGCGCCAGCAGCCCTGGACAGGGGCGCTACGAGCAGTACTTC

clone size: NA
V gene: TRBV20-1
J gene: TRBJ1-2
D gene: TRBD1
CDR3 protein: CSARGQGQDYGYTF
CDR3 DNA: TGCAGTGCTCGTGGACAGGGGCAGGACTATGGCTACACCTTC

clone size: NA
V gene: TRBV7-9
J gene: TRBJ2-4
D gene: TRBD1
CDR3 protein: CASSLYAQGNIQYF
CDR3 DNA: TGTGCCAGCAGCTTATATGCACAGGGGAACATTCAGTACTTC

clone size: NA
V gene: TRBV19
J gene: TRBJ1-4
D gene: NA
CDR3 protein: CASSIMLRAGEKLFF
CDR3 DNA: TGTGCCAGTAGTATTATGCTGAGGGCAGGTGAAAAACTGTTTTTT

clone size: many
V gene: TRBV10-2
J gene: TRBJ2-7
D gene: NA
CDR3 protein: CASSGYRESSYEQYF
CDR3 DNA: TGCGCCAGCAGTGGCTACAGGGAGAGCTCCTACGAGCAGTACTTC

clone size: NA
V gene: TRBV2
J gene: TRBJ2-5
D gene: NA
CDR3 protein: CATFRDSKETQYF
CDR3 DNA: TGTGCCACCTTCCGGGACTCAAAAGAGACCCAGTACTTC